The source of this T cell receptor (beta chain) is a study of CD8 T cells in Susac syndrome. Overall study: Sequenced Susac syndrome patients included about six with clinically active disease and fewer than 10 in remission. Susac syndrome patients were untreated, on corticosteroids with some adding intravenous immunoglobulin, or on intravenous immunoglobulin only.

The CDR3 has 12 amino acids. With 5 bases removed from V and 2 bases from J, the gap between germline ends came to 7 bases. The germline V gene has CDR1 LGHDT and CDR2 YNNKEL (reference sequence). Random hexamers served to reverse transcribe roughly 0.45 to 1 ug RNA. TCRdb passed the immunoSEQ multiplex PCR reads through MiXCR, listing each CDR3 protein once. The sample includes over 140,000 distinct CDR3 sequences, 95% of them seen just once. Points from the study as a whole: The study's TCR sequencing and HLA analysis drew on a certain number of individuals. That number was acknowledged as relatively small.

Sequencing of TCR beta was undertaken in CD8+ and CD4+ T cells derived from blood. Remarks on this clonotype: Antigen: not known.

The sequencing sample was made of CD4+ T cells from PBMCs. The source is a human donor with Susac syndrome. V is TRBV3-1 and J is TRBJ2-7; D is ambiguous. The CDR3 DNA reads TGTGCCAGCAGCTTACGACCCTACGAGCAGTACTTC. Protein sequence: CASSLRPYEQYF.